The source of this T cell receptor beta chain is a study of blood T cell repertoires in COVID-19. Whole-study context: The United States, Italy and Spain supplied acute and convalescent COVID-19 samples. T cells, B-cell-depleted T cells, or PBMCs supplied cDNA or gDNA.

The ends were cut back, 0 bases at V and 9 bases at J, with 15 bases in the middle. Germline-derived CDR1 and CDR2 are GTSNPN and SVGIG (reference sequence). The CDR3 consists of 13 residues. The assay was immunoSEQ multiplex PCR, and TCRdb's table has in-frame clones only and misses some. The sample holds more than 90,000 clones, about 74% seen once. The sequence came from a man in his sixties or seventies with acute or convalescent COVID-19. The material sequenced was peripheral blood. V and J are TRBV30 and TRBJ2-7, with D possibly being TRBD2 (5 bases). The CDR3 DNA is TGTGCCTGGAGTGTAGGACTGGGATTAGGGCAGTACTTC. Its protein is CAWSVGLGLGQYF.